The clone carrying this TCR beta chain was counted a few times. These data come from a study of shared T cell receptors in the human thymus. V lost 5 bases and J lost 0, with 13 bases in between. In germline, CDR1 is MDHEN, CDR2 SYDVKM. This CDR3 region has 15 residues. TCRdb keeps only in-frame clones here, not all; method: immunoSEQ multiplex PCR. The sample holds under 700,000 clones, 70% to 80% seen once. These records were also assigned to another study, of human thymus T cells. That report notes: The donor group consisted of healthy Finnish infants who were having corrective surgery for congenital heart defects. Usage of V and J genes appeared biased in thymic and blood repertoires. There were highly overlapping thymic repertoires among unrelated individuals, as related research reported.

This clonotype was sampled from a boy younger than two with a congenital heart defect. Sequenced material: thymocytes. V usage is TRBV28 and J usage is TRBJ1-2; possibly TRBD1 for D (5 bases). The CDR3 DNA follows: TGTGCCAGCAGTCTAGTGACAGACTCTAACTATGGCTACACCTTC. Translated, it gives CASSLVTDSNYGYTF.